The clone carrying this T cell receptor beta chain appeared many times. Trimming removed 2 bases at V and 4 bases at J, with 12 bases between. The CDR3 has 14 amino acids. Germline lookup yields CDR1 GTSNPN and CDR2 SVGIG (reference sequence). The data belong to a study of early T cells in non-severe SARS-CoV-2 infection. Study background: Bulk RNA isolated from unsorted whole blood underwent sequencing; chains were not paired.

Individually, cDNA molecules had unique molecular identifiers attached to them. TCRdb used MiXCR to reprocess the 5' RACE reads, holding one entry per CDR3 protein. The repertoire consists of 50,000 to 60,000 distinct CDR3 sequences, with under 8% occurring once and the leading ten covering roughly 6%. The TCR sequence derives from an adult who was a healthcare worker with PCR-confirmed SARS-CoV-2 infection or an uninfected control (not recorded which). This sample comprised whole blood, obtained at baseline. The V call is TRBV30, the J call TRBJ2-1; perhaps D is TRBD1 or TRBD2 (5 bases each). CDR3 residues: CAWSLLGRYNEQFF. The CDR3 coding sequence is TGTGCCTGGAGTTTACTGGGACGGTACAATGAGCAGTTCTTC.